This T cell receptor beta chain was sequenced in a study of CD8 T cells in ankylosing spondylitis. Whole-study results and caveats: Reportedly, matched ankylosing spondylitis synovial fluid was significantly enriched for disease-linked clones. Within ankylosing spondylitis blood, a TCR beta motif made up of several highly homologous variants appeared to be characteristic.

TCRdb reprocessed the 5' RACE reads with MiXCR, giving one entry per CDR3 protein. The sample includes around 490,000 distinct CDR3 sequences, approximately 5.3% of them seen just once. The CDR3 has 15 amino acids. Per the germline V gene, CDR1 is SQVTM and CDR2 is ANQGSEA. J lost 0 bases, V lost 6 bases, and 5 bases had no gene match. This clonotype has at least ten counts. Its antigen remains unknown. The chain carries TRBV29-1 and TRBJ2-6; 7 bases are shared with TRBD1. The specimen sequenced was blood, either unsorted or a sorted T cell fraction (not recorded which). The TCR sequence derives from a male donor with ankylosing spondylitis. In nucleotides, the CDR3 is TGCAGCGTGAGGGGGCAGATCTCTGGGGCCAACGTCCTGACTTTC. Translation: CSVRGQISGANVLTF.